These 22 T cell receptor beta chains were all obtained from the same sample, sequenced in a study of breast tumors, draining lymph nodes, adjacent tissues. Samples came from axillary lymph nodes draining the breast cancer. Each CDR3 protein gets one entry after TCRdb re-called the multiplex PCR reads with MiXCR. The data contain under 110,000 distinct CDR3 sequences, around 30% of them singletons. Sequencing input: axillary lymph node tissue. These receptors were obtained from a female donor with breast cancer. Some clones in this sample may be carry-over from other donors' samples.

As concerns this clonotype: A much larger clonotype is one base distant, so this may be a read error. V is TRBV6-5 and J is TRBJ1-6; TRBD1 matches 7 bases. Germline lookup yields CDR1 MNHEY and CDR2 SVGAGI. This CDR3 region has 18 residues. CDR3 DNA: TGTGCCAGCAGTCACTCAGCTTATGGAAACAGGGGTAATTCACCCCTCCACTTT. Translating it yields CASSHSAYGNRGNSPLHF.

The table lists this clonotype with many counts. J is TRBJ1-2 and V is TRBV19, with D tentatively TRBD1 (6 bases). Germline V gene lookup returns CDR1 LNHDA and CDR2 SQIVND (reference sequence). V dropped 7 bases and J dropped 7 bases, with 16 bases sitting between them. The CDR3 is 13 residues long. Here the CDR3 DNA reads TGTGCCAGTACCAGGGGTACGGGTGGTGGCTACACCTTC. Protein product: CASTRGTGGGYTF.

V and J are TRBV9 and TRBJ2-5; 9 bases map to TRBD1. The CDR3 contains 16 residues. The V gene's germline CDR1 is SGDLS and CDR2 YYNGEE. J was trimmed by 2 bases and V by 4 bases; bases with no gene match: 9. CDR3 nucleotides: TGTGCCAGCAGCACTACAGGACAGGGGACGCAAGAGACCCAGTACTTC. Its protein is CASSTTGQGTQETQYF.

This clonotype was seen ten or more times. CDR3 loop: CASSFLGQEETQYF. DNA for the CDR3: TGTGCCAGCAGTTTCTTGGGCCAAGAAGAGACCCAGTACTTC. This sequence joins TRBV27 and TRBJ2-5; D uncertain. The germline V gene has CDR1 MNHEY and CDR2 SMNVEV (reference sequence). The CDR3 is 14 amino acids. Trimming took off 3 bases at V and 3 bases at J, with 11 bases between the two ends.

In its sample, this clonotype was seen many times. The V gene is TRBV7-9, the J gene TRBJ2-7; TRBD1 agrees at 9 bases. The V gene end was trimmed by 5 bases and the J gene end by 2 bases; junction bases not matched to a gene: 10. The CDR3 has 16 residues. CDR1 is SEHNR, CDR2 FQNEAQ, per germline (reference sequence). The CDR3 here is CASSPEPGQGTYEQYF. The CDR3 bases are TGTGCCAGCAGCCCCGAACCGGGACAGGGAACCTACGAGCAGTACTTC.

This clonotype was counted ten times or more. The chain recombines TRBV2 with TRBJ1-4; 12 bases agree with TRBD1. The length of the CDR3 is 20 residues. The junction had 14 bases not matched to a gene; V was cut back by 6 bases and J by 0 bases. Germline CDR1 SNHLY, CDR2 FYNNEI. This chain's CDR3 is CASRETLGTGGLSTNEKLFF. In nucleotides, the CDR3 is TGTGCCAGCAGGGAGACCTTAGGGACAGGGGGCCTCTCAACTAATGAAAAACTGTTTTTT.

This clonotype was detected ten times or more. The CDR3 sequence: CAQRDASETQYF. CDR3 coding DNA: TGTGCCCAGAGGGACGCTTCGGAGACCCAGTACTTC. The J gene is TRBJ2-5, the V gene TRBV30; D tentatively fits TRBD1 or TRBD2 (5 bases each). Germline V gene lookup returns CDR1 GTSNPN and CDR2 SVGIG (reference sequence). Trimming pared 8 bases from V and 5 bases from J, leaving 15 bases between. The CDR3 length is 12 residues.

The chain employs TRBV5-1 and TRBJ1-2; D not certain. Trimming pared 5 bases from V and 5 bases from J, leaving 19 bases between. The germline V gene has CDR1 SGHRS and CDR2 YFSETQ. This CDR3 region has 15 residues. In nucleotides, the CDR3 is TGCGCCAGCAGAAAACTAGCGGGGATGCCTTATGGCTACACCTTC. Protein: CASRKLAGMPYGYTF.

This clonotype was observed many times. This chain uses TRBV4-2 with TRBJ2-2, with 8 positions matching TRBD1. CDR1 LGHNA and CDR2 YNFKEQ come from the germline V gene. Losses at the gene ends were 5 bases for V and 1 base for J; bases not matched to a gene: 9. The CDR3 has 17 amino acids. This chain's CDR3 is CASSSPRGTGNTGELFF. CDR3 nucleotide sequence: TGTGCCAGCAGCAGTCCCAGGGGGACAGGGAACACCGGGGAGCTGTTTTTT.

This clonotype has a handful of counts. The CDR3 DNA reads as TGTGCCAGCAGTTCTCGGCTGGCAAGGCCCGGGACCGGCTGCGCAGATACGCAGTATTTT. Its translation is CASSSRLARPGTGCADTQYF. The rearrangement links TRBV28 to TRBJ2-3, with D perhaps being TRBD1 or TRBD2 (5 bases each). Trimming pared 4 bases from V and 4 bases from J, leaving 30 bases between. The CDR3 loop spans 20 amino acids. The germline gives CDR1 MDHEN, CDR2 SYDVKM.

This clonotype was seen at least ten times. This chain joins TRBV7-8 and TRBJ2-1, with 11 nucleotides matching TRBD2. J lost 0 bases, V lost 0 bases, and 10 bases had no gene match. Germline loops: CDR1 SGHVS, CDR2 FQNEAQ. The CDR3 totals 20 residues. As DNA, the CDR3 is TGTGCCAGCAGCTTAGCGAGGGCTAGCGGGAGGCCCAGCTCCTACAATGAGCAGTTCTTC. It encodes CASSLARASGRPSSYNEQFF.

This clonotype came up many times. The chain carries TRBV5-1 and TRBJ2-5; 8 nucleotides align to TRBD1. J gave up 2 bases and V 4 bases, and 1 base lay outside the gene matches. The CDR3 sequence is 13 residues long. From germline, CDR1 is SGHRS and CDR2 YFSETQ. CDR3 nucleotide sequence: TGCGCCAGCAGCGGGACAGGTCAAGAGACCCAGTACTTC. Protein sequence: CASSGTGQETQYF. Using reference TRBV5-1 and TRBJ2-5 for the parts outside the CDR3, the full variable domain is KAGVTQTPRYLIKTRGQQVTLSCSPISGHRSVSWYQQTPGQGLQFLFEYFSETQRNKGNFPGRFSGRQFSNSRSEMNVSTLELGDSALYLCASSGTGQETQYFGPGTRLLVL.

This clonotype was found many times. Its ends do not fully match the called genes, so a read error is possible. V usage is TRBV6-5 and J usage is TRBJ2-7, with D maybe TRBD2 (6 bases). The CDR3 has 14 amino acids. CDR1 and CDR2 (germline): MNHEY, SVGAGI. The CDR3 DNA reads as TGTGCCAGCAGTCACTCGAGTGGGGGGAGTGAGCAGTACTTC. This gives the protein CASSHSSGGSEQYF.

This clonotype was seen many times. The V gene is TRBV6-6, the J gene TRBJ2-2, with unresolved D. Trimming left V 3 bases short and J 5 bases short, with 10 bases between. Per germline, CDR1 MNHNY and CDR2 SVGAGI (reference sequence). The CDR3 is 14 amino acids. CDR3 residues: CASSYLGLTGELFF. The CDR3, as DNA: TGTGCCAGCAGTTATCTAGGGTTGACCGGGGAGCTGTTTTTT.

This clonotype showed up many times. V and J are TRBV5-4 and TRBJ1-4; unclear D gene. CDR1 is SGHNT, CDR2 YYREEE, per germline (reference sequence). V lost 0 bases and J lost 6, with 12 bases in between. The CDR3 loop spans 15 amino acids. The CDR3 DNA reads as TGTGCCAGCAGCTTGGGGGCGCGGTATGATGAAAAACTGTTTTTT. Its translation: CASSLGARYDEKLFF.

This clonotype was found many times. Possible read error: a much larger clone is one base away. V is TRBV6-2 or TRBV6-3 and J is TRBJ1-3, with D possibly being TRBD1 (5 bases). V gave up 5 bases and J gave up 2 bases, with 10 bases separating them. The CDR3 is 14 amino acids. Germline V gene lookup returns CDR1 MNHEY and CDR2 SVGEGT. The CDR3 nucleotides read TGTGCCAGCAGTCACGGAGGGGCTGGAAACACCATATATTTT. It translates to CASSHGGAGNTIYF.

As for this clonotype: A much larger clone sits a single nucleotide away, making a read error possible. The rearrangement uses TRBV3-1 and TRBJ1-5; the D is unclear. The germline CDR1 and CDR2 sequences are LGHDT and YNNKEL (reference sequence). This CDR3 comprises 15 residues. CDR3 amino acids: CVSSQVSGRNQPQHF. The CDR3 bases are TGTGTCAGCAGCCAAGTTTCGGGCAGAAATCAGCCCCAGCATTTT.

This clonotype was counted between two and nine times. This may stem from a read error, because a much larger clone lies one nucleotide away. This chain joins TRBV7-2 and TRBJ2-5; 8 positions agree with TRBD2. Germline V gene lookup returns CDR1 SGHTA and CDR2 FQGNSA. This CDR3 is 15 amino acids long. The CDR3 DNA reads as TGTGCCAGCAGCTTAGAAAGCGGGGGCCGAGAGACCCAGCACTTC. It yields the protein CASSLESGGRETQHF.

The CDR3 DNA sequence: TGTGCCAGCAGCCATTCGACTAGCGGGAATGAGCAGTTCTTC. This gives the protein CASSHSTSGNEQFF. The J gene is TRBJ2-1, the V gene TRBV7-9, with 10 nucleotides matching TRBD2. CDR1 is SEHNR, CDR2 FQNEAQ, per germline (reference sequence). The CDR3 contains 14 residues. Unmatched junction bases numbered 5, after V lost 5 bases and J lost 7 bases.

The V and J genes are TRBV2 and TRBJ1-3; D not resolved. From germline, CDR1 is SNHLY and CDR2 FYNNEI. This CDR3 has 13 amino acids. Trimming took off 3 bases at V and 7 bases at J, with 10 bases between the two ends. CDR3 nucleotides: TGTGCCAGCAGTGATACGGCAAGGAACACCATATATTTT. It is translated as CASSDTARNTIYF.

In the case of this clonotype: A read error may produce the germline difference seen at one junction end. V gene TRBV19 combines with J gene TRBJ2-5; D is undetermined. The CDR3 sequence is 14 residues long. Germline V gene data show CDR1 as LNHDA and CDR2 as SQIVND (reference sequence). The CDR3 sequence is CASSNIGPKETQYF. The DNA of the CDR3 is TGCGCCAGTAGTAATATCGGGCCAAAAGAGACCCAGTACTTC.

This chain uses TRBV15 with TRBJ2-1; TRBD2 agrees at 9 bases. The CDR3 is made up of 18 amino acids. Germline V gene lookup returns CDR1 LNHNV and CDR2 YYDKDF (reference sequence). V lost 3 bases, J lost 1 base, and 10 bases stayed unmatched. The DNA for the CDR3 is TGTGCCACCAGCAGCCCCGGGCGACTAGCGGTATCCTACAATGAGCAGTTCTTC. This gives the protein CATSSPGRLAVSYNEQFF.